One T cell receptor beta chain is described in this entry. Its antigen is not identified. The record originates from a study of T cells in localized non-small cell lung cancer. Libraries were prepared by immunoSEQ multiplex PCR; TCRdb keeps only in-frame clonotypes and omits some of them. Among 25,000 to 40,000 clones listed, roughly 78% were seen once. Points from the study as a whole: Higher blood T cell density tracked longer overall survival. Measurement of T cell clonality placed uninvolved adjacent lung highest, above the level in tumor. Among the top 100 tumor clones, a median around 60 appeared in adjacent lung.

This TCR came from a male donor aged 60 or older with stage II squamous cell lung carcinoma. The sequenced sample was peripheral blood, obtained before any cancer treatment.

This CDR3 is CASSPKGGHEQYF. The CDR3 DNA follows: TGTGCCAGCAGCCCCAAGGGGGGCCACGAGCAGTACTTC. The chain links TRBV5-4 to TRBJ2-7, with D perhaps assigned TRBD1 or TRBD2 (6 bases each). V lost 4 bases and J 5 bases, leaving 13 bases between the germline ends. The CDR3 totals 13 residues. Germline V lookup: CDR1 SGHNT, CDR2 YYREEE (reference sequence).